The 13 T cell receptor beta chains below all came from one sample that was sequenced in a study of blood T cell repertoires in COVID-19. Using immunoSEQ multiplex PCR, the repertoire was profiled, and TCRdb retains in-frame clones only, with some absent. The sample includes approximately 110,000 clones, 75% to 85% of them seen just once. The sequencing sample was made of peripheral blood. The receptors derive from a woman over 75 with active or convalescent COVID-19.

This clone was counted a few times. The chain recombines TRBV11-2 with TRBJ2-1; 13 nucleotides align to TRBD2. The CDR3 length is 19 residues. The V and J ends lost 5 bases and 6 bases, in that order; junction bases with no gene match: 16. Germline loops: CDR1 SGHAT, CDR2 FQNNGV. CDR3 amino acids: CASSPRTSGSVVVGNEQFF. The CDR3 DNA reads TGTGCCAGCAGCCCCAGGACTAGCGGGAGCGTTGTTGTTGGCAATGAGCAGTTCTTC.

The V call is TRBV19, the J call TRBJ2-3, with D maybe TRBD2 (6 bases). This CDR3 comprises 15 residues. Germline CDR1 LNHDA, CDR2 SQIVND (reference sequence). Trimming removed 1 base at V and 2 bases at J, with 10 bases between. The CDR3 sequence is CASSIAAGPTDTQYF. CDR3 nucleotides: TGTGCCAGTAGTATAGCAGCGGGCCCCACAGATACGCAGTATTTT.

This chain links TRBV28 with TRBJ2-3; 7 nucleotides agree with TRBD2. Germline trimming cut 5 bases from V and 4 bases from J; bases unmatched to any gene: 15. Germline loops: CDR1 MDHEN, CDR2 SYDVKM. The CDR3 runs to 17 residues. The CDR3 spells CASSLPSGTLRADTQYF. The CDR3 nucleotides read TGTGCCAGCAGTCTACCTAGCGGCACCCTCAGGGCAGATACGCAGTATTTT.

The V call is TRBV5-1, the J call TRBJ2-2, with 8 positions matching TRBD1. The ends lost 4 bases at V and 0 bases at J; junction bases unmatched: 5. Germline V CDR1 and CDR2: SGHRS, YFSETQ. This CDR3 spans 16 amino acids. The CDR3: CASSRTGPPNTGELFF. CDR3 nucleotides: TGCGCCAGCAGCAGGACAGGGCCACCGAACACCGGGGAGCTGTTTTTT.

The chain recombines TRBV19 with TRBJ2-3; TRBD1 matches at 8 bases. V lost 3 bases and J lost 5; bases outside the gene matches: 4. The CDR3 contains 14 residues. CDR1 and CDR2 (germline): LNHDA, SQIVND (reference sequence). Here the CDR3 DNA reads TGTGCCAGTAGTATCCAGGGGGCCGGAGATACGCAGTATTTT. Protein product: CASSIQGAGDTQYF.

The chain has TRBV3-1 (or the pseudogene TRBV3-2) and TRBJ1-6, with a tentative D call TRBD1 (6 bases). V was pared by 3 bases and J by 6 bases, with 12 bases between. CDR1 LGHDT and CDR2 YNNKEL come from the germline V gene (reference sequence). The CDR3 covers 15 residues. CDR3 nucleotide sequence: TGTGCCAGCAGCCATCCGGGGGGCGGTAATTCACCCCTCCACTTT. Its translation is CASSHPGGGNSPLHF.

V is TRBV6-5 and J is TRBJ1-1; D may be TRBD1 (5 bases). Germline CDR1 MNHEY, CDR2 SVGAGI. V lost 7 bases to trimming and J lost 1 base, with 13 bases between them. This CDR3 is 14 amino acids long. CDR3 nucleotides: TGTGCCAGCAACAACCCCCAGGGGAACACTGAAGCTTTCTTT. This translates into CASNNPQGNTEAFF.

The chain carries TRBV9 and TRBJ2-7, with 11 bases matching TRBD2. CDR1 SGDLS and CDR2 YYNGEE come from the germline V gene. The V gene end was trimmed by 0 bases and the J gene end by 5 bases; junction bases not matched to a gene: 1. The CDR3 length is 14 residues. CDR3 amino acids: CASSVGLAGNEQYF. The CDR3 nucleotides read TGTGCCAGCAGCGTAGGACTAGCGGGAAACGAGCAGTACTTC.

The J gene is TRBJ2-7, the V gene TRBV7-9; TRBD1 aligns across 9 bases. This CDR3 region has 14 residues. With V trimmed by 6 bases and J by 5 bases, 8 bases remained unmatched. Per the germline V gene, CDR1 is SEHNR and CDR2 is FQNEAQ (reference sequence). The CDR3 spells CASRKQGARDEQYF. CDR3 DNA: TGTGCCAGCAGGAAACAGGGGGCTCGGGACGAGCAGTACTTC.

The V call is TRBV25-1, the J call TRBJ2-3, with 12 bases that match TRBD2. Germline CDR1 and CDR2: MGHDK and SYGVNS. V shed 1 base and J 2 bases; nucleotides not matched to a gene: 7. The CDR3 spans 18 residues. CDR3 coding DNA: TGTGCCAGCAGTGAATCACATCTAGCGGGAGGGGCCACAGATACGCAGTATTTT. Amino acid sequence: CASSESHLAGGATDTQYF.

The rearrangement uses TRBV28 and TRBJ1-5, with D maybe TRBD1 (6 bases). Germline CDR1 reads MDHEN; CDR2 reads SYDVKM. The CDR3 sequence is 13 residues long. With 4 bases removed from V and 3 bases from J, the gap between germline ends came to 7 bases. DNA of the CDR3: TGTGCCAGCAGTTACAGGGCCAATCAGCCCCAGCATTTT. Protein sequence: CASSYRANQPQHF.

The chain combines TRBV6-5 with TRBJ1-2; TRBD1 might be the D (5 bases). Germline V gene lookup returns CDR1 MNHEY and CDR2 SVGAGI. The CDR3 loop spans 15 amino acids. With 4 bases removed from V and 3 bases from J, the gap between germline ends came to 15 bases. CDR3 bases: TGTGCCAGCAGTTCTCCATCCTGGGGGGACTATGGCTACACCTTC. Translation: CASSSPSWGDYGYTF.

V usage is TRBV5-3 and J usage is TRBJ1-4; possibly TRBD1 for D (5 bases). TRBV5-3 is an ORF; its function is uncertain. This CDR3 comprises 16 residues. Trimming stripped 3 bases from V and 0 bases from J, with 12 bases between. The CDR3 DNA reads as TGTGCCAGAAGCTACGACAGCGGGCCAACTAATGAAAAACTGTTTTTT. It specifies CARSYDSGPTNEKLFF.